The rows below give T cell receptor beta chains drawn from one sample of a study of shared clonotypes between healthy human individuals. Using immunoSEQ multiplex PCR, the repertoire was profiled, and TCRdb retains in-frame clones only, with some absent. In the table there are roughly 1 million clones, around 76% of which are singletons. Sequenced material: memory CD4+ T cells sorted from blood. These receptors were taken from a man between 18 and 35 years old in good health. The CDR3 runs from the conserved cysteine through the conserved F or W. The order of the fields is V gene, J gene, clone size, D gene, CDR3 DNA, CDR3 protein. The D gene is left open where the match is weak. For some rows the clone size is stated as once, few or many, or as a class when expanded; others skip it.

V: TRBV7-2
J: TRBJ1-6
size: -
D: -
DNA: TGTGCCAGCAGCGACCCGGGACTTCTTAGCTCCTATAATTCACCCCTCCACTTT
CDR3: CASSDPGLLSSYNSPLHF

V: TRBV29-1
J: TRBJ2-2
size: -
D: -
DNA: TGCAGCGTTGGCGGGGCCGGGAACACCGGGGAGCTGTTTTTT
CDR3: CSVGGAGNTGELFF

V: TRBV28
J: TRBJ1-2
size: -
D: -
DNA: TGTGCCAGCAGTTTGACAGCTACTAACTATGGCTACACCTTC
CDR3: CASSLTATNYGYTF

V: TRBV2
J: TRBJ1-6
size: -
D: TRBD1
DNA: TGTGCCAGCAGTGAAGCGAATCCCAGACAGGGTACACCCCTCCACTTT
CDR3: CASSEANPRQGTPLHF

V: TRBV7-9
J: TRBJ2-7
size: -
D: TRBD2
DNA: TGTGCCAGCAGCCCTCAGACTAGCGGGGGATCCTACGAGCAGTACTTC
CDR3: CASSPQTSGGSYEQYF

V: TRBV7-2
J: TRBJ2-7
size: -
D: -
DNA: TGTGCCAGCAGCTTAGGCCCGGGATCGGGCTCCTACGAGCAGTACTTC
CDR3: CASSLGPGSGSYEQYF

V: TRBV9
J: TRBJ2-7
size: -
D: -
DNA: TGTGCCAGCAGCGTAGGGCTCCCCTCCTCCTACGAGCAGTACTTC
CDR3: CASSVGLPSSYEQYF

V: TRBV7-9
J: TRBJ2-1
size: -
D: -
DNA: TGTGCCAGCAGAAATAGCGGCGGTGAGCAGTTCTTC
CDR3: CASRNSGGEQFF

V: TRBV6-5
J: TRBJ1-6
size: -
D: -
DNA: TGTGCCAGCAGTTACGGGGCTAATAATTCACCCCTCCACTTT
CDR3: CASSYGANNSPLHF

V: TRBV19
J: TRBJ2-7
size: -
D: TRBD2
DNA: TGTGCCAGTAGTATAACGGCTAGCGGGACAAATTACGAGCAGTACTTC
CDR3: CASSITASGTNYEQYF

V: TRBV2
J: TRBJ1-5
size: -
D: -
DNA: TGTGCCAGCAGTGTGGCAGGGCAAAATCAGCCCCAGCATTTT
CDR3: CASSVAGQNQPQHF

V: TRBV4-3
J: TRBJ1-2
size: once
D: -
DNA: TGCGCCAGCAGCCAAGATGAGCGGGTGATGGCCTATGGCTACACCTTC
CDR3: CASSQDERVMAYGYTF

V: TRBV6-1
J: TRBJ1-1
size: -
D: -
DNA: TGTGCCAGCAGTCTGAGGACGAACACTGAAGCTTTCTTT
CDR3: CASSLRTNTEAFF

V: TRBV5-6
J: TRBJ1-1
size: -
D: -
DNA: TGTGCCAGCAGCTTAAACGGCAGGGGTGCTGAAGCTTTCTTT
CDR3: CASSLNGRGAEAFF

V: TRBV6-7
J: TRBJ2-2
size: -
D: -
DNA: TGTGCCAGCAGTTACGGGCAGCCTGAATACGCGAACACCGGGGAGCTGTTTTTT
CDR3: CASSYGQPEYANTGELFF

V: TRBV4-3
J: TRBJ2-5
size: -
D: TRBD1
DNA: TGCGCCAGCAGCCCCCAGACAGGGGGACAAGAGACCCAGTACTTC
CDR3: CASSPQTGGQETQYF

V: TRBV15
J: TRBJ2-1
size: -
D: TRBD2
DNA: TGTGCCACCAGCAGAGTCACAATAGCGGGGGCTGAGCAGTTCTTC
CDR3: CATSRVTIAGAEQFF

V: TRBV2
J: TRBJ1-6
size: few
D: -
DNA: TGTGCCAGCAAGACAGACCGGGGCGATAATTCACCCCTCCACTTT
CDR3: CASKTDRGDNSPLHF

V: TRBV7-9
J: TRBJ2-1
size: -
D: -
DNA: TGTGCCAGCAGCTTAGCTGGGGGGCGGAACTACAATGAGCAGTTCTTC
CDR3: CASSLAGGRNYNEQFF

V: TRBV4-3
J: TRBJ1-3
size: few
D: TRBD1
DNA: TGCGCCAGCAGCCAAGACAGGGGGATAACAACCATATATTTT
CDR3: CASSQDRGITTIYF

V: TRBV5-5
J: TRBJ1-4
size: -
D: TRBD1
DNA: TGTGCCAGCAGCCGGACAGGAGCCGCGGGGGAAAAACTGTTTTTT
CDR3: CASSRTGAAGEKLFF

V: TRBV30
J: TRBJ1-1
size: few
D: -
DNA: TGTGCCTGGAGTGTTGAACACCCCTCGTCTTTCTTT
CDR3: CAWSVEHPSSFF

V: TRBV6-5
J: TRBJ1-2
size: -
D: -
DNA: TGTGCCAGCAGTTACACCAACTATGGCTACACCTTC
CDR3: CASSYTNYGYTF

V: TRBV5-6
J: TRBJ1-5
size: -
D: -
DNA: TGTGCCAGCAGTCAAGGAGGGGGCAATCAGCCCCAGCATTTT
CDR3: CASSQGGGNQPQHF

V: TRBV5-1
J: TRBJ2-7
size: -
D: -
DNA: TGCGCCAGCAGCAAAACCGGGACGGGACCCTACGAGCAGTACTTC
CDR3: CASSKTGTGPYEQYF

V: TRBV5-1
J: TRBJ2-7
size: -
D: -
DNA: TGCGCCAGCAGCCCCATGACTGGAACCTCCTCCTACGAGCAGTACTTC
CDR3: CASSPMTGTSSYEQYF

V: TRBV5-4
J: TRBJ2-2
size: -
D: -
DNA: TGTGCCAGCAGCACCCGACAGGCCTCGAACACCGGGGAGCTGTTTTTT
CDR3: CASSTRQASNTGELFF

V: TRBV5-6
J: TRBJ1-4
size: -
D: TRBD1
DNA: TGTGCCAGCAGCTTTAAGGGGACAGGGTCTGAAAAACTGTTTTTT
CDR3: CASSFKGTGSEKLFF

V: TRBV5-4
J: TRBJ2-3
size: -
D: TRBD2
DNA: TGTGCCAGCAGCCCTGGACTAGCCACAGATACGCAGTATTTT
CDR3: CASSPGLATDTQYF

V: TRBV5-1
J: TRBJ1-2
size: -
D: -
DNA: TGCGCCAGCAGCTTGGGGGGGCTTGGCTATGGCTACACCTTC
CDR3: CASSLGGLGYGYTF

V: TRBV5-1
J: TRBJ2-7
size: -
D: -
DNA: TGCGCCAGCAGCTCTCCTAGCGAAGAGCAGTACTTC
CDR3: CASSSPSEEQYF